This entry lists 27 T cell receptor beta chains sequenced from one sample in a study of blood T cell repertoires in COVID-19. TCRdb's table, derived via immunoSEQ multiplex PCR, lists solely in-frame clones and lacks some. In the table there are approximately 66,000 clones, roughly 70% of which are singletons. The sample was peripheral blood. All receptors derive from a man aged 55 to 70 with acute or convalescent COVID-19.

The rearrangement links TRBV6-5 to TRBJ2-2; 11 bases match TRBD1. V shed 6 bases, J shed 7 bases, and the junction held 7 bases outside the gene matches. Per the germline V gene, CDR1 is MNHEY and CDR2 is SVGAGI. The CDR3 contains 15 residues. The CDR3 DNA follows: TGTGCCAGCAGACTTGGACAGGGGGCGGTCGGGGAGCTGTTTTTT. Its translation: CASRLGQGAVGELFF.

V and J are TRBV19 and TRBJ2-5; 9 nucleotides match TRBD1. Germline V CDR1 and CDR2: LNHDA, SQIVND (reference sequence). The V and J ends lost 7 bases and 6 bases, in that order; junction bases with no gene match: 6. The CDR3 covers 13 residues. The CDR3 protein is CASKEQGAKTQYF. CDR3 DNA: TGTGCCAGTAAAGAACAGGGGGCAAAGACCCAGTACTTC.

The V call is TRBV6-5, the J call TRBJ2-7, with D hard to call. The V and J ends lost 7 bases and 9 bases respectively, with 22 bases between them. The CDR3 is made up of 14 amino acids. Per germline, CDR1 MNHEY and CDR2 SVGAGI. This CDR3 reads CASTKPEIYAMQYF. In nucleotides, the CDR3 is TGTGCCAGCACCAAACCTGAGATATACGCGATGCAGTACTTC.

V is TRBV7-3 and J is TRBJ1-1, with D possibly being TRBD1 (6 bases). Germline V gene lookup returns CDR1 SGHTA and CDR2 FQGTGA. Trimming took 1 base from V and 5 from J, leaving 11 bases between them. CDR3 size: 14 residues. CDR3 coding DNA: TGTGCCAGCAGCTTAAAGGGGGAGGGAACTGAAGCTTTCTTT. The encoded protein is CASSLKGEGTEAFF.

This clone was seen just once. The CDR3 bases are TGTGCCAGCAGCACTCTAGGACGGGGAAGGGCAGATACGCAGTATTTT. Translated: CASSTLGRGRADTQYF. The rearrangement links TRBV27 to TRBJ2-3; possibly TRBD2 for D (5 bases). The CDR3 sequence is 16 residues long. Germline V gene lookup returns CDR1 MNHEY and CDR2 SMNVEV (reference sequence). Trimming removed 6 bases at V and 4 bases at J, with 20 bases between.

This clone is medium-sized by share. The chain links TRBV30 to TRBJ1-1, with D unclear. Trimming took off 0 bases at V and 3 bases at J, with 11 bases between the two ends. Germline V gene lookup returns CDR1 GTSNPN and CDR2 SVGIG (reference sequence). The CDR3 length is 14 residues. The CDR3 coding sequence is TGTGCCTGGAGTGTAAACCTTGAGGACACTGAAGCTTTCTTT. It is translated as CAWSVNLEDTEAFF.

This chain connects TRBV18 to TRBJ1-4, with 8 bases lining up with TRBD1. The germline CDR1 and CDR2 sequences are KGHSH and LQKENI. Trimming removed 3 bases from V and 4 bases from J; junction bases left unmatched: 7. The CDR3 covers 16 residues. The CDR3 protein is CASSPPKQGGNEKLFF. The CDR3 bases are TGTGCCAGCTCACCCCCGAAACAGGGGGGTAATGAAAAACTGTTTTTT.

V gene TRBV25-1 combines with J gene TRBJ2-3; 10 bases fit TRBD1. The germline V gene encodes CDR1 MGHDK and CDR2 SYGVNS. The CDR3 is made up of 15 amino acids. The J segment lost 4 bases and the V segment lost 2 bases, leaving 3 bases of the junction unmatched. The CDR3 DNA reads TGTGCCAGCAGTGAACCGGGACAGGGGCCAGATACGCAGTATTTT. Its protein is CASSEPGQGPDTQYF. Full variable domain (rest looked up from reference TRBV25-1 and TRBJ2-3): EADIYQTPRYLVIGTGKKITLECSQTMGHDKMYWYQQDPGMELHLIHYSYGVNSTEKGDLSSESTVSRIRTEHFPLTLESARPSHTSQYLCASSEPGQGPDTQYFGPGTRLTVL.

The chain has TRBV28 and TRBJ2-5, with D possibly being TRBD1 (6 bases). Trimming took 6 bases from V and 3 from J, leaving 23 bases between them. From germline, CDR1 is MDHEN and CDR2 SYDVKM. CDR3 length: 17 residues. Here the CDR3 DNA reads TGTGCCAGCAGCCTAGGGGAACAGGGACAATTTGAAGAGACCCAGTACTTC. Encoded protein: CASSLGEQGQFEETQYF.

The chain is built from TRBV5-1 and TRBJ1-2; D is undetermined. V was clipped by 5 bases and J by 8 bases, with 22 bases between them. Germline V gives CDR1 SGHRS, CDR2 YFSETQ. The CDR3 has 15 amino acids. The CDR3 DNA is TGCGCCAGCAGGCCTGCCCCCGCCAACGCGGGAGGCTACACCTTC. Its protein is CASRPAPANAGGYTF.

This sequence joins TRBV7-3 and TRBJ2-1; D gene uncertain. The CDR3 is made up of 15 amino acids. In germline, CDR1 is SGHTA, CDR2 FQGTGA. Trimming took 1 base from V and 1 from J, leaving 8 bases between them. The CDR3 region is CASSLNPISYNEQFF. CDR3 in DNA: TGTGCCAGCAGCTTAAATCCTATTTCCTACAATGAGCAGTTCTTC.

The V call is TRBV5-1, the J call TRBJ1-4, with a possible D match to TRBD1 (6 bases). This CDR3 contains 16 residues. V gave up 0 bases and J gave up 5 bases, with 14 bases separating them. CDR1 and CDR2 (germline): SGHRS, YFSETQ. The CDR3 spells CASSLAPRGRNEKLFF. Here the CDR3 DNA reads TGCGCCAGCAGCTTGGCCCCCAGGGGTAGGAATGAAAAACTGTTTTTT.

This clone has a handful of counts. The chain links TRBV11-2 to TRBJ2-6, with D unclear. This CDR3 region has 15 residues. V was pared by 1 base and J by 3 bases, with 7 bases between. Germline lookup yields CDR1 SGHAT and CDR2 FQNNGV. The CDR3 nucleotides are TGTGCCAGCAGCTTAGGGGCAGTTGGGGCCAACGTCCTGACTTTC. It codes for CASSLGAVGANVLTF.

The V and J genes are TRBV12-3 or TRBV12-4 and TRBJ1-1; D gene unclear. The CDR3 runs 12 residues. Trimming took 6 bases from V and 11 from J, leaving 16 bases between them. Here the CDR3 DNA reads TGTGCCAGCAGGGCACTGGCGGGAATGGCTTTCTTT. This translates into CASRALAGMAFF.

This chain links TRBV19 with TRBJ1-2, with D uncertain. With 0 bases removed from V and 2 bases from J, the gap between germline ends came to 4 bases. The germline V gene has CDR1 LNHDA and CDR2 SQIVND (reference sequence). The CDR3 totals 13 residues. CDR3 sequence (DNA): TGTGCCAGTAGTATAGAGAGAAACTATGGCTACACCTTC. It encodes CASSIERNYGYTF.

The gene calls are TRBV19 and TRBJ1-4, with 8 bases matching TRBD1. J lost 5 bases, V lost 1 base, and 3 bases had no gene match. The CDR3 is 15 amino acids. Germline V gene sequence: CDR1 LNHDA, CDR2 SQIVND (reference sequence). CDR3 DNA: TGTGCCAGTAGTATAGGGGACAGGCCGAATGAAAAACTGTTTTTT. Translated, it gives CASSIGDRPNEKLFF.

The chain carries TRBV9 and TRBJ1-2; D might be TRBD1 (5 bases). Germline V gene lookup returns CDR1 SGDLS and CDR2 YYNGEE. Trimming left V 4 bases short and J 8 bases short, with 18 bases between. CDR3 length equals 14 residues. The DNA of the CDR3 is TGTGCCAGCAGCCCCTTTGGGCAGGGCAGCGGCTACACCTTC. Protein product: CASSPFGQGSGYTF.

In this sample, this clone turned up a few times. The chain carries TRBV7-2 and TRBJ2-5, with D perhaps matching TRBD2 (5 bases). The V gene lost 6 bases and the J gene lost 5 bases, with 13 bases spanning the gap. The CDR3 runs 13 residues. In germline, CDR1 is SGHTA, CDR2 FQGNSA. Here the CDR3 DNA reads TGTGCCAGCAGTCCGACGTCGGGGGAGACCCAGTACTTC. It is translated as CASSPTSGETQYF.

This rearrangement joins TRBV5-8 to TRBJ2-3; TRBD2 agrees at 11 bases. Germline CDR1 and CDR2: SGHTS and YDEGEE. With 4 bases clipped from V and 2 bases from J, the junction kept 6 bases outside the gene matches. The CDR3 loop spans 16 amino acids. In DNA, the CDR3 is TGTGCCAGCAGCGCGTTAGCGGGAGGGGCCACAGATACGCAGTATTTT. It yields the protein CASSALAGGATDTQYF.

This clone was seen more than once but under ten times. The J gene is TRBJ2-3, the V gene TRBV7-9; possibly TRBD1 for D (8 bases). Germline V gives CDR1 SEHNR, CDR2 FQNEAQ (reference sequence). Trimming left V 5 bases short and J 5 bases short, with 17 bases between. CDR3 length: 15 residues. Written as DNA, the CDR3 is TGTGCCAGCAGCCCTGACAGGGGAGGGATAGATACGCAGTATTTT. Residues: CASSPDRGGIDTQYF. The whole variable domain, remainder taken from reference TRBV7-9 and TRBJ2-3, is DTGVSQNPRHKITKRGQNVTFRCDPISEHNRLYWYRQTLGQGPEFLTYFQNEAQLEKSRLLSDRFSAERPKGSFSTLEIQRTEQGDSAMYLCASSPDRGGIDTQYFGPGTRLTVL.

The rearrangement links TRBV14 to TRBJ1-2; no clear D gene. Germline V gene sequence: CDR1 SGHDN, CDR2 FVKESK. The V end was cut by 1 base, the J end by 10 bases, with 16 bases between. The CDR3 sequence is 14 residues long. The DNA of the CDR3 is TGTGCCAGCAGCCAAGTACGAGGTCCTGACGCCTACACCTTC. Encoded protein: CASSQVRGPDAYTF.

This clone occurred once. The chain combines TRBV4-2 with TRBJ2-5, with 11 nucleotides matching TRBD2. This CDR3 comprises 18 residues. The trim removed 1 base at V and 5 bases at J, leaving 12 bases unmatched. CDR1 and CDR2 (germline): LGHNA, YNFKEQ. CDR3 loop: CASSQGVAGGLGGETQYF. DNA for the CDR3: TGTGCCAGCAGCCAAGGGGTAGCGGGGGGGTTAGGAGGGGAGACCCAGTACTTC.

The rearrangement links TRBV19 to TRBJ2-6, with D unclear. Trimming took off 3 bases at V and 6 bases at J, with 9 bases between the two ends. This CDR3 contains 14 residues. Germline CDR1 reads LNHDA; CDR2 reads SQIVND (reference sequence). The CDR3 DNA sequence: TGTGCCAGTAGTATCGCCCAGGAGGCCAACGTCCTGACTTTC. This translates into CASSIAQEANVLTF.

This chain joins TRBV6-4 and TRBJ2-1, with D unresolved. The CDR3 totals 13 residues. The V and J ends lost 5 bases and 2 bases respectively, with 7 bases between them. Germline-derived CDR1 and CDR2 are MRHNA and SNTAGT. This chain's CDR3 is CASSRVPYNEQFF. CDR3 in DNA: TGTGCCAGCAGTCGAGTCCCCTACAATGAGCAGTTCTTC.

This clone was observed a few times. The V gene is TRBV14, the J gene TRBJ1-6; D possibly corresponds to TRBD1 (6 bases). CDR3 length: 15 residues. Trimming cost V 2 bases and J 6 bases, with 11 bases left between them. Germline CDR1 and CDR2: SGHDN and FVKESK. The CDR3 bases are TGTGCCAGCAGCCAAAACAGGGCGGGTAATTCACCCCTCCACTTT. Translated, it gives CASSQNRAGNSPLHF. Full variable domain (missing parts from reference TRBV14 and TRBJ1-6): EAGVTQFPSHSVIEKGQTVTLRCDPISGHDNLYWYRRVMGKEIKFLLHFVKESKQDESGMPNNRFLAERTGGTYSTLKVQPAELEDSGVYFCASSQNRAGNSPLHFGNGTRLTVT.

The rearrangement links TRBV5-1 to TRBJ2-5; a weak D match, TRBD1 (6 bases). The length of the CDR3 is 15 residues. The germline gives CDR1 SGHRS, CDR2 YFSETQ. With 3 bases removed from V and 0 bases from J, the gap between germline ends came to 12 bases. The CDR3 bases are TGCGCCAGCAGCTCTTCAGGGGCGAACCAAGAGACCCAGTACTTC. Its protein product is CASSSSGANQETQYF.

The chain's CDR3 is CASSPLQGESSYGYTF. Written as DNA, the CDR3 is TGTGCCAGCAGTCCTCTACAGGGGGAAAGTAGCTATGGCTACACCTTC. The chain is built from TRBV27 and TRBJ1-2; 8 bases line up with TRBD1. The CDR3 spans 16 residues. J gave up 4 bases and V 5 bases, and 12 bases lay outside the gene matches. The germline V gene encodes CDR1 MNHEY and CDR2 SMNVEV (reference sequence).